This T cell receptor beta chain is drawn from a study of T cell responses to AZD1222 COVID-19 vaccine. The ends were cut back, 5 bases at V and 1 base at J, with 16 bases in the middle. CDR1 is LNHDA, CDR2 SQIVND, per germline (reference sequence). The CDR3 is 16 amino acids. Using immunoSEQ multiplex PCR, the repertoire was profiled, and TCRdb retains in-frame clones only, with some absent. The table records about 130,000 clones, around 85% of them present only once. This receptor was taken from an adult who received the AZD1222 COVID-19 vaccine. This material consisted of peripheral blood, taken 28 days after the second AZD1222 dose. The rearrangement joins TRBV19 to TRBJ2-3, with a possible D match to TRBD2 (6 bases). CDR3 region: CASSPSSRGGTDTQYF. The CDR3 DNA sequence: TGTGCCAGTAGTCCTTCTTCGCGGGGCGGCACAGATACGCAGTATTTT.